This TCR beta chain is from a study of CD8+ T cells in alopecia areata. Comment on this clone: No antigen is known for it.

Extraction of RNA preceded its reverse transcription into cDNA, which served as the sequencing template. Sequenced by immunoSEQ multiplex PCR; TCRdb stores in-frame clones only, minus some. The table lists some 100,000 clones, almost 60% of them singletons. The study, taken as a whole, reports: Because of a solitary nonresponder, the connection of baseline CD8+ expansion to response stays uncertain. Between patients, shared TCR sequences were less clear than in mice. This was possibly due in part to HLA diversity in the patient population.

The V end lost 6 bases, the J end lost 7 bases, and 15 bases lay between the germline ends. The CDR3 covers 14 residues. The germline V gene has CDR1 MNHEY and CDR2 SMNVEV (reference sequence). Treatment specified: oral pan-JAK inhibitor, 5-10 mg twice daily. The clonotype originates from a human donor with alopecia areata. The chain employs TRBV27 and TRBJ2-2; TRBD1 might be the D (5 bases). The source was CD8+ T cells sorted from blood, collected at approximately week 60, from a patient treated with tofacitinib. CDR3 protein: CASSRQGTVGELFF. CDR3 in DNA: TGTGCCAGCAGCCGGCAGGGTACGGTCGGGGAGCTGTTTTTT.